Below, one T cell receptor beta chain is given with its context. The data were taken from a study of blood T cell repertoires in COVID-19. Overall study context: Whether acute or convalescent, the COVID-19 samples came from the United States, Italy and Spain. Sources were T cells, B-cell-depleted T cells, or PBMCs; the material itself was cDNA or gDNA.

V trimming: 8 bases; J trimming: 5 bases; junction bases outside the gene matches: 2. The V gene's germline CDR1 is WSHSY and CDR2 SAAADI. The CDR3 loop spans 13 amino acids. The authors' processing: The authors estimated nucleated cell counts from reference gene primer amplification. Sequencing used immunoSEQ multiplex PCR; TCRdb keeps in-frame clones, though not all of them. The V and J calls and clone size are taken from that table; D and trimming were inferred from the DNA. The sample lists about 170,000 clones, roughly four fifths occurring once. The sample consisted of peripheral blood. The TCR sequence derives from a human donor with acute or convalescent COVID-19. The donor label of this sample is uncertain. The gene calls are TRBV10-2 and TRBJ2-1; the match to TRBD1 covers 11 bases. CDR3 residues: CASGQGADNEQFF. In DNA, the CDR3 is TGCGCCAGCGGACAGGGGGCGGACAATGAGCAGTTCTTC.